This T cell receptor (beta chain) was found in a study of T-cell memory formation after mild COVID-19 (dated by TCRdb to 2020 to 2022). Broadly, across the study: TCR sequence clusters from the two donors were largely donor specific. Longitudinal TCRalpha and TCRbeta repertoire sequencing tracked T-cell clones expanding and contracting after mild COVID-19 in two donors. Two young, previously healthy adult volunteers made up the cohort, one male and one female. The full study reports these points: Clones contracting from day 15 to 85 had balanced CD4/CD8 phenotypes, while a second wave expanding from day 15 to 37 was biased towards CD4+. Some responding clones were found in pre-infection memory, which suggests that pre-existing cross-reactive memory T cells took part in the SARS-CoV-2 response. Contracting CD4+ clones were found mainly in CM and EM memory subsets, while CD8+ clones were enriched in EMRA. Only a couple of mild cases were covered in the study, and larger cohorts including severe cases with pre-infection samples were considered necessary. Whether the second-wave clones peaking on day 37 were SARS-CoV-2 specific was not confirmed.

TCRdb shows the sequencer as Illumina NovaSeq 6000. TCRalpha and TCRbeta cDNA libraries were constructed by 5'RACE with constant-segment primers, with sample barcodes and unique molecular identifiers being introduced. Trizol reagent was used to extract RNA from every sample. Amplification of the libraries took two PCR steps, and the second step added a second sample barcode plus Illumina TruSeq adapters. Libraries were sequenced on an Illumina NovaSeq with 2 x 150 bp paired-end reads. In the source study's methods: Demultiplexing of reads and collapsing into UMI-guided consensus sequences were performed with migec v1.2.7. Using mixcr v2.1.11, UMI consensuses were aligned to TRA and TRB V and J templates and then assembled into clonotypes. Clonotypes were classified as expanded or contracted when called significant by both edgeR and NoisET, with noise models trained on biological replicates. edgeR calls used a false discovery rate-adjusted p below 0.01 and a log2 fold-change threshold of 1. PCA with hierarchical clustering of max-normalized trajectories of the 1000 most abundant clonotypes was used as exploratory dynamics analysis. The CD4 or CD8 phenotype of responding clones was assigned using the separately sequenced CD4+ and CD8+ repertoires. The public reads were quality trimmed at Q25 with fastp and then assembled into clones with MiXCR by TCRdb, keeping productive beta chains. Duplicate CDR3 protein sequences are folded into a single record with the most common DNA and genes. What appears here as the V and J calls and clone size reflects TCRdb's work, not the paper's. Recorded for this sample are about 430,000 distinct CDR3 sequences; roughly 18% of them occurred a single time. The ten top clones hold about a fifth of the sample.

Deletion took 3 bases off V and 3 bases off J, with a span of 14 bases between the germline ends. The CDR3 covers 15 residues, taking in both the cysteine and the phenylalanine. The CDR3 DNA has 45 bases and is translated from base 1. CDR1 and CDR2 (SEHNR, FQNEAQ) derive from the germline V gene (reference sequence). This clonotype was seen a handful of times. The antigen it recognizes is unknown. It has no much larger one-base neighbor in the sample; base qualities were not kept. Ficoll-Paque density gradient centrifugation was the method used to isolate PBMCs. The material sequenced was PBMCs or a T cell subset sorted from them (not recorded which). The chain is made from TRBV7-9 and TRBJ1-1, with TRBD1 as a weak D call on 5 bases. This TCR was sampled from a man younger than 35 who had mild COVID-19 (a few samples of this study predate the infection). The sample titles of this study are shuffled in the database, so cell type and time point are left out; the donor was told from shared clones. The encoded CDR3 is CASSLMGGTYTEAFF. DNA sequence: TGTGCCAGCAGCTTGATGGGGGGGACCTACACTGAAGCTTTCTTT.